This record looks at one TCR beta chain sequence and its context. TCRdb recomputed calls from the PCR reads with MiXCR, one row per CDR3 protein. The sample contains 100,000 or so distinct CDR3 sequences, about half of which appear only once. The source of the sample is a study of CDR3 diversity in severe acne. This CDR3 contains 14 residues. Germline assignment: CDR1 KGHDR and CDR2 SFDVKD. The germline V and J ends were trimmed by 5 bases and 2 bases, with 6 bases remaining between them. The chain uses TRBV24-1 and TRBJ2-6, with unresolved D. Specimen: blood. This sequence was found in a male donor with acne. The CDR3 spells CATSVGAGANVLTF. In DNA, the CDR3 is TGTGCCACCAGTGTTGGGGCTGGGGCCAACGTCCTGACTTTC.